This T cell receptor (beta chain) originates from a study of response to subunit inactivated influenza vaccine. Study-wide results and caveats: The authors suggested that few new T cells are recruited per seasonal influenza vaccination.

TCRdb processed the RT-PCR reads anew with MiXCR; each CDR3 protein has one entry. The table includes about 190,000 distinct CDR3 sequences, over 13% detected once. V lost 1 base, J lost 4 bases, and 24 bases lay in between. Germline lookup yields CDR1 LGHNA and CDR2 YNFKEQ. The CDR3 is 19 amino acids. Comments on this clonotype: What it binds is not known.

The specimen was CD8+ T cells sorted from PBMCs, collected 5 days after vaccination. This TCR was sampled from a man aged 45-65 years who received an inactivated influenza vaccine. V gene TRBV4-2 combines with J gene TRBJ2-3; D could derive from TRBD1 or TRBD2 (5 bases each). CDR3 residues: CASSQVSSEFGAGADTQYF. CDR3 DNA sequence: TGTGCCAGCAGCCAAGTATCGAGCGAGTTTGGGGCGGGCGCAGATACGCAGTATTTT.